Below are 28 T cell receptor beta chains sequenced from a single sample in a study of cytomegalovirus exposure and HLA in healthy donors. PCR primers comprised 60 Vbeta and 13 Jbeta primers. Generated by immunoSEQ multiplex PCR, the TCRdb table keeps only in-frame clones and is missing some. The sample holds 70,000 to 80,000 clones, almost 85% seen once. The sequenced sample was PBMCs. Source of these receptors: a man aged 18-30 years in good health and CMV-seronegative.

The chain has TRBV28 and TRBJ1-2, with a weak D call TRBD1 (6 bases). Per the germline V gene, CDR1 is MDHEN and CDR2 is SYDVKM. CDR3 length: 15 residues. V lost 6 bases, J lost 4 bases, and 18 bases lay in between. Here the CDR3 DNA reads TGTGCCAGCAGGCACAGGGCTACTTATTTCTATGGCTACACCTTC. Translation gives CASRHRATYFYGYTF.

The V call is TRBV2, the J call TRBJ1-4; a possible D gene is TRBD1 (6 bases). Trimming pared 6 bases from V and 4 bases from J, leaving 12 bases between. This CDR3 has 14 residues. Germline lookup yields CDR1 SNHLY and CDR2 FYNNEI. The CDR3 DNA is TGTGCCAGCAGATCGACAGGATATAATGAAAAACTGTTTTTT. Translating gives CASRSTGYNEKLFF.

This chain connects TRBV5-5 to TRBJ2-5; 8 nucleotides agree with TRBD1. V was clipped by 2 bases and J by 2 bases; unmatched bases: 5. Germline loops: CDR1 SGHKS, CDR2 YYEKEE (reference sequence). The CDR3 loop spans 15 amino acids. The CDR3 here is CASSFLGQEQETQYF. The CDR3 coding sequence is TGTGCCAGCAGCTTTTTGGGACAGGAACAAGAGACCCAGTACTTC.

This chain uses TRBV5-6 with TRBJ1-1; 7 bases line up with TRBD1. V dropped 5 bases and J dropped 3; count of bases not matched to a gene: 10. The germline V gene encodes CDR1 SGHDT and CDR2 YYEEEE. This CDR3 region has 15 residues. The CDR3 nucleotides read TGTGCCAGCAGTGGAGAGGGGGCGGTCTACACTGAAGCTTTCTTT. Translated: CASSGEGAVYTEAFF.

The V gene is TRBV25-1, the J gene TRBJ2-2; no clear D gene. The CDR3 length is 14 residues. The germline V gene encodes CDR1 MGHDK and CDR2 SYGVNS. Trimming took 5 bases from V and 5 from J, leaving 12 bases between them. This chain's CDR3 is CASSPARQTGELFF. The CDR3, as DNA: TGTGCCAGCAGTCCTGCCAGACAAACCGGGGAGCTGTTTTTT.

V gene TRBV6-6 combines with J gene TRBJ2-5, with 10 nucleotides matching TRBD1. The DNA matches TRBJ2-7 better at its end, which makes the J call doubtful. Germline CDR1 MNHNY, CDR2 SVGAGI (reference sequence). The CDR3 has 16 amino acids. CDR3 sequence (DNA): TGTGCCAGCAGTTACCCTTCGGGACAGGGGAACTACGAGCAGTACTTC. This gives the protein CASSYPSGQGNYEQYF.

This chain uses TRBV27 with TRBJ2-3; TRBD2 aligns across 7 bases. The junction had 9 bases not matched to a gene; V was cut back by 5 bases and J by 4 bases. Per germline, CDR1 MNHEY and CDR2 SMNVEV (reference sequence). This CDR3 is 15 amino acids long. CDR3 sequence (DNA): TGTGCCAGCAGTCCTTACGGGGGGTTCGCAGATACGCAGTATTTT. As protein: CASSPYGGFADTQYF.

V and J are TRBV9 and TRBJ2-5; 8 positions agree with TRBD2. The CDR3 is 14 residues long. Germline CDR1 is SGDLS and CDR2 is YYNGEE. The V segment lost 2 bases and the J segment 4 bases; nucleotides outside the gene matches: 4. The CDR3 coding sequence is TGTGCCAGCAGCGTCCGGGGGGGCACAGAGACCCAGTACTTC. Translated, it gives CASSVRGGTETQYF. Filled out from reference TRBV9 and TRBJ2-5, the complete variable domain reads DSGVTQTPKHLITATGQRVTLRCSPRSGDLSVYWYQQSLDQGLQFLIQYYNGEERAKGNILERFSAQQFPDLHSELNLSSLELGDSALYFCASSVRGGTETQYFGPGTRLLVL.

The rearrangement joins TRBV7-6 to TRBJ2-3; D may be TRBD1 (7 bases). The length of the CDR3 is 16 residues. Germline loops: CDR1 SGHVS, CDR2 FNYEAQ. The V gene lost 5 bases and the J gene lost 6 bases, with 21 bases spanning the gap. The CDR3, as DNA: TGTGCCAGCAGCCCCCGTGGAGGGGGCGTCGGGGATACGCAGTATTTT. Its translation is CASSPRGGGVGDTQYF.

J is TRBJ2-5 and V is TRBV18, with 8 bases matching TRBD1. The J call is uncertain, as TRBJ2-7 better fits the DNA end. Germline-derived CDR1 and CDR2 are KGHSH and LQKENI. CDR3 length: 15 residues. For the CDR3, the DNA is TGTGCCAGCTCACAGTCCGGGACAGGACTAAACGAGCAGTACTTC. Protein: CASSQSGTGLNEQYF.

The chain is built from TRBV6-1 and TRBJ2-3; D may be TRBD2 (5 bases). The CDR3 consists of 13 residues. The V gene lost 7 bases and the J gene lost 3 bases, with 11 bases spanning the gap. CDR1 is MNHNS, CDR2 SASEGT, per germline. CDR3 sequence reads: CASMGRGTDTQYF. CDR3 DNA: TGTGCCAGCATGGGTCGAGGGACAGATACGCAGTATTTT.

This chain uses TRBV7-8 with TRBJ2-7, with TRBD2 as a possible D gene (6 bases). There are 12 residues in the CDR3. V lost 5 bases and J 6 bases, leaving 11 bases between the germline ends. Germline-derived CDR1 and CDR2 are SGHVS and FQNEAQ. CDR3 sequence (DNA): TGTGCCAGCAGCCCGGCGGGGCGCGAGCAGTACTTC. This codes for CASSPAGREQYF.

The chain links TRBV15 to TRBJ2-7; 11 bases align to TRBD1. The CDR3 has 14 amino acids. Germline CDR1 LNHNV, CDR2 YYDKDF (reference sequence). With V trimmed by 0 bases and J by 5 bases, 0 bases remained unmatched. The CDR3, as DNA: TGTGCCACCAGCAGAGAGGGACAGGGGGACGAGCAGTACTTC. Its protein product is CATSREGQGDEQYF.

The chain combines TRBV19 with TRBJ2-2; TRBD1 is a possible D gene (7 bases). Trimming cost V 3 bases and J 6 bases, with 11 bases left between them. The CDR3 consists of 14 residues. Germline loops: CDR1 LNHDA, CDR2 SQIVND (reference sequence). The CDR3 loop reads CASSMSGGPGELFF. The DNA for the CDR3 is TGTGCCAGTAGTATGTCAGGGGGGCCCGGGGAGCTGTTTTTT.

The gene calls are TRBV4-1 and TRBJ1-2, with unresolved D. The germline V gene has CDR1 MGHRA and CDR2 YSYEKL. CDR3 length: 15 amino acids. With 0 bases removed from V and 1 base from J, the gap between germline ends came to 9 bases. The CDR3 DNA follows: TGCGCCAGCAGCCAAGATCGGGAGAATAACTATGGCTACACCTTC. Translated, it gives CASSQDRENNYGYTF.

This sequence joins TRBV28 and TRBJ1-5; D unclear. The V end lost 6 bases, the J end lost 3 bases, and 12 bases lay between the germline ends. The germline CDR1 and CDR2 sequences are MDHEN and SYDVKM. The CDR3 spans 14 residues. DNA of the CDR3: TGTGCCAGCAGATTTACAGTCGCCAATCAGCCCCAGCATTTT. Protein: CASRFTVANQPQHF.

The V and J genes are TRBV6-7 and TRBJ1-1; D is undetermined. TRBV6-7 qualifies as an ORF whose function is uncertain. This CDR3 is built from 18 residues. The V end lost 5 bases, the J end lost 2 bases, and 24 bases lay between the germline ends. CDR3 bases: TGTGCCAGCAGTGGAGGGAGTAGGCAGCCACAACGTAACACTGAAGCTTTCTTT. Protein sequence: CASSGGSRQPQRNTEAFF.

The V call is TRBV5-1, the J call TRBJ1-4, with no clear D. Germline loops: CDR1 SGHRS, CDR2 YFSETQ. CDR3 size: 16 residues. Trimming removed 4 bases at V and 0 bases at J, with 13 bases between. The CDR3 sequence is CASSPYSLSTNEKLFF. CDR3 in DNA: TGCGCCAGCAGCCCCTACAGCCTGTCAACTAATGAAAAACTGTTTTTT.

Notes on this clone: Sequence at one end of the junction differs from germline and may be a read error. This sequence joins TRBV30 and TRBJ1-1; 10 nucleotides match TRBD1. This CDR3 has 11 amino acids. Germline V gene data show CDR1 as GTSNPN and CDR2 as SVGIG (reference sequence). CDR3 region: CAWSDGQGVIF. CDR3 nucleotide sequence: TGTGCCTGGAGTGACGGACAGGGGGTAATCTTT.

The CDR3 DNA sequence: TGTGCCAGCAGTGAGAGGCGGACTAGCGGATTAAGCACAGATACGCAGTATTTT. Translation: CASSERRTSGLSTDTQYF. The chain recombines TRBV2 with TRBJ2-3; 10 bases agree with TRBD2. The V and J ends lost 3 bases and 0 bases, in that order; junction bases with no gene match: 9. The CDR3 totals 18 residues. Per germline, CDR1 SNHLY and CDR2 FYNNEI.

The chain couples TRBV28 to TRBJ2-2, with D unclear. V dropped 6 bases and J dropped 0 bases, with 14 bases sitting between them. Germline CDR1 and CDR2: MDHEN and SYDVKM. CDR3 size: 16 residues. Here the CDR3 reads CASRFTEPANTGELFF. CDR3 bases: TGTGCCAGCAGATTTACAGAACCTGCGAACACCGGGGAGCTGTTTTTT. The full variable domain, completed using reference TRBV28 and TRBJ2-2, is DVKVTQSSRYLVKRTGEKVFLECVQDMDHENMFWYRQDPGLGLRLIYFSYDVKMKEKGDIPEGYSVSREKKERFSLILESASTNQTSMYLCASRFTEPANTGELFFGEGSRLTVL.

The J gene is TRBJ1-4, the V gene TRBV6-5; no clear D gene. In germline, CDR1 is MNHEY, CDR2 SVGAGI. Trimming stripped 8 bases from V and 3 bases from J, with 13 bases between. The CDR3 length is 14 residues. The CDR3 protein is CASRPGLPNEKLFF. The CDR3 DNA reads TGTGCCAGCCGGCCGGGGTTGCCTAATGAAAAACTGTTTTTT.

This rearrangement joins TRBV19 to TRBJ2-3, with D tentatively TRBD1 (5 bases). Trimming took 4 bases from V and 8 from J, leaving 10 bases between them. CDR3 size: 12 residues. Germline V lookup: CDR1 LNHDA, CDR2 SQIVND (reference sequence). CDR3 residues: CASSTRETTQYF. CDR3 sequence (DNA): TGTGCCAGTAGTACCAGGGAAACTACGCAGTATTTT.

The gene calls are TRBV6-1 and TRBJ1-5; maybe TRBD1 (5 bases). The CDR3 totals 12 residues. Germline-derived CDR1 and CDR2 are MNHNS and SASEGT. V gave up 5 bases and J gave up 10 bases, with 12 bases separating them. The CDR3 DNA reads TGTGCCAGCAGTCCATCTCAGGGACCCCAGCATTTT. It specifies CASSPSQGPQHF.

This chain uses TRBV30 with TRBJ2-1, with 9 positions matching TRBD2. Germline-derived CDR1 and CDR2 are GTSNPN and SVGIG (reference sequence). The CDR3 spans 14 residues. The ends lost 0 bases at V and 3 bases at J; junction bases unmatched: 0. CDR3 residues: CAWSVSGSYNEQFF. CDR3 sequence (DNA): TGTGCCTGGAGTGTTAGCGGGAGCTACAATGAGCAGTTCTTC.

This chain connects TRBV27 to TRBJ2-3; the match to TRBD2 covers 8 bases. Germline V gene sequence: CDR1 MNHEY, CDR2 SMNVEV (reference sequence). The V gene end was trimmed by 5 bases and the J gene end by 3 bases; junction bases not matched to a gene: 7. The CDR3 length is 15 residues. CDR3 residues: CASSREGRITDTQYF. CDR3 nucleotide sequence: TGTGCCAGCAGTCGGGAGGGACGGATAACAGATACGCAGTATTTT.

The V gene is TRBV13, the J gene TRBJ2-7, with D tentatively TRBD1 (6 bases). V was trimmed by 5 bases and J by 3 bases, leaving 17 bases between them. Germline V lookup: CDR1 PRHDT, CDR2 FYEKMQ (reference sequence). The CDR3 consists of 15 residues. In DNA form, the CDR3 reads TGTGCCAGCAGCCCCGGGTGGACAGAGGGCTACGAGCAGTACTTC. This sequence encodes CASSPGWTEGYEQYF.

The chain joins TRBV7-3 to TRBJ1-1; D possibly corresponds to TRBD1 (5 bases). The V and J ends lost 1 base and 4 bases respectively, with 7 bases between them. The germline V gene encodes CDR1 SGHTA and CDR2 FQGTGA. The CDR3 totals 13 residues. The CDR3 nucleotides are TGTGCCAGCAGCTTAAACGGGGGCACTGAAGCTTTCTTT. Translating gives CASSLNGGTEAFF. The variable domain in full, completed from reference TRBV7-3 and TRBJ1-1, reads GAGVSQTPSNKVTEKGKYVELRCDPISGHTALYWYRQSLGQGPEFLIYFQGTGAADDSGLPNDRFFAVRPEGSVSTLKIQRTERGDSAVYLCASSLNGGTEAFFGQGTRLTVV.